This T cell receptor beta chain was sequenced during a study of T cell responses to AZD1222 COVID-19 vaccine. General observations from the study: Scientists sampled the repertoires only once the peak T cell response had passed. Regions 160-218 and 743-854 dominated among vaccine-associated CD4 TCRs spanning spike. Clonal diversity may have been underestimated, and the donors were mostly white British, with more females than males.

The CDR3 has 15 residues. Looked up from germline, CDR1 is MDHEN and CDR2 is SYDVKM. The trim removed 7 bases at V and 2 bases at J, leaving 9 bases unmatched. Profiled with immunoSEQ multiplex PCR; TCRdb holds only in-frame clones, not every one. Of around 100,000 clones in the sample, approximately 86% are singletons; the top ten hold 1.4%. To note about this clone: The antigen remains undetermined.

The V call is TRBV28, the J call TRBJ1-2; 8 nucleotides match TRBD1. The starting material was peripheral blood, obtained on day 0 of AZD1222 vaccination. The TCR comes from an adult in good health. The CDR3 spells CASILSGTGNYGYTF. CDR3 nucleotides: TGTGCCAGCATCTTATCCGGGACAGGCAACTATGGCTACACCTTC.